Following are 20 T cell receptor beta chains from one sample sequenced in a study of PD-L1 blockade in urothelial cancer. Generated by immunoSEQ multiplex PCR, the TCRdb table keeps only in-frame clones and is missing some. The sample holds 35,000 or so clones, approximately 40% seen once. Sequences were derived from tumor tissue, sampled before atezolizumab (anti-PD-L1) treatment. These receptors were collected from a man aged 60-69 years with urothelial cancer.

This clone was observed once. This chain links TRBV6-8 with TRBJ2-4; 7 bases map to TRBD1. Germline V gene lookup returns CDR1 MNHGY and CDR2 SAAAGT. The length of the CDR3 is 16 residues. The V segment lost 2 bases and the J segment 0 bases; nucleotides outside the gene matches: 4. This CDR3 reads CASSYEGQTAKNIQYF. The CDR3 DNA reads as TGTGCCAGCAGTTACGAGGGACAGACAGCCAAAAACATTCAGTACTTC.

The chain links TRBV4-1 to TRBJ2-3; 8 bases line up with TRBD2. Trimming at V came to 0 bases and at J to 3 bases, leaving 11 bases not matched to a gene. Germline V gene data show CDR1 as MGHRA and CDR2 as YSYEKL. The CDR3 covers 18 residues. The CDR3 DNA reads TGCGCCAGCAGCCAAGATGTTGCGACTAGCGATACTACAGATACGCAGTATTTT. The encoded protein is CASSQDVATSDTTDTQYF.

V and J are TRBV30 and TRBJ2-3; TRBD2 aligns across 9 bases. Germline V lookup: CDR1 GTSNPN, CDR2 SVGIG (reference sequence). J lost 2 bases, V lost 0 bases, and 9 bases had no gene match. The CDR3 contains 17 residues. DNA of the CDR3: TGTGCCTGGAGTGTACCCGGGCGGGGGGGCATCACAGATACGCAGTATTTT. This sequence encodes CAWSVPGRGGITDTQYF.

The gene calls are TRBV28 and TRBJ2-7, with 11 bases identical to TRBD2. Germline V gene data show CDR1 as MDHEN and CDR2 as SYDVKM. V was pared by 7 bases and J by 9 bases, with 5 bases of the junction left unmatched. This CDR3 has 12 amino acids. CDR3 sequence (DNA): TGTGCCAGCACAGTTAGCGGGAGGGGGCAGTACTTC. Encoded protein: CASTVSGRGQYF.

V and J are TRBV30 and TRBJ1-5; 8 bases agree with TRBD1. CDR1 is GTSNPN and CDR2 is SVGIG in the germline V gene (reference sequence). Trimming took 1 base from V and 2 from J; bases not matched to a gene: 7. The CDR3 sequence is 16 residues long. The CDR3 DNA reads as TGTGCCTGGAGTGGACGTCAGACAGGGGGCAATCAGCCCCAGCATTTT. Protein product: CAWSGRQTGGNQPQHF.

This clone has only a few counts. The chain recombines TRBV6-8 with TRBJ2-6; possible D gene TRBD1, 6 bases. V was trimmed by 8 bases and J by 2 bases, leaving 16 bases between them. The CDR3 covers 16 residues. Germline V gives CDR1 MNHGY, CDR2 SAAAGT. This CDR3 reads CASQGLGFAGANVLTF. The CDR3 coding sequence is TGTGCCAGCCAGGGGCTGGGATTCGCTGGGGCCAACGTCCTGACTTTC.

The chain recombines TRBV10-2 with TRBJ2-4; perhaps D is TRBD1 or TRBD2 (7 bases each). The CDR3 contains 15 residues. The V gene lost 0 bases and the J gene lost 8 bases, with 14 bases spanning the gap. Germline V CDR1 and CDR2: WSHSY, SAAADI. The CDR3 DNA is TGCGCCAGCAGTGAGTCGAGACAGGGAGGGGACATTCAGTACTTC. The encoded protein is CASSESRQGGDIQYF.

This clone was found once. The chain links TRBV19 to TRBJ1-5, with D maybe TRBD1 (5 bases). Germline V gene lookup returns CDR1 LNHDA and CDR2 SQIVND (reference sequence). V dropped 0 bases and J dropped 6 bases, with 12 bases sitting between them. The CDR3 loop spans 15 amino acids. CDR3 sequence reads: CASSIEGQGTQPQHF. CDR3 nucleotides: TGTGCCAGTAGTATAGAAGGTCAGGGAACTCAGCCCCAGCATTTT.

The DNA of the CDR3 is TGTGCCACCAGCAGAGCCGGGACTTACCAAGAGACCCAGTACTTC. This codes for CATSRAGTYQETQYF. The rearrangement joins TRBV15 to TRBJ2-5; tentative D call: TRBD2 (6 bases). V lost 1 base and J 0 bases, leaving 9 bases between the germline ends. CDR3 length equals 15 residues. Germline V CDR1 and CDR2: LNHNV, YYDKDF (reference sequence).

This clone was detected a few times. This CDR3 reads CAISVGVTRLNYGYTF. The CDR3 coding sequence is TGTGCCATCAGCGTTGGGGTGACCCGCCTTAACTATGGCTACACCTTC. V usage is TRBV6-8 and J usage is TRBJ1-2; D is unclear. The CDR3 runs 16 residues. Trimming left V 10 bases short and J 1 base short, with 22 bases between. Per the germline V gene, CDR1 is MNHGY and CDR2 is SAAAGT.

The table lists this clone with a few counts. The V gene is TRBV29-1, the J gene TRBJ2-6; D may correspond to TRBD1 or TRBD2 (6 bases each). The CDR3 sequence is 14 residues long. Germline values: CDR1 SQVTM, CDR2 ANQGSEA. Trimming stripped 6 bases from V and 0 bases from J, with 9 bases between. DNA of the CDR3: TGCAGCGTCGGGGGACACTCTGGGGCCAACGTCCTGACTTTC. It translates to CSVGGHSGANVLTF.

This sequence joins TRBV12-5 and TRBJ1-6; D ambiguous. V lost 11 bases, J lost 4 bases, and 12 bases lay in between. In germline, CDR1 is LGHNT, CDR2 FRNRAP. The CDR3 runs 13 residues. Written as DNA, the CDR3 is TGTGCTTATTATGGTCCATATAATTCACCCCTCCACTTT. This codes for CAYYGPYNSPLHF. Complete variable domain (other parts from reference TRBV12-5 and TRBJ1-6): DARVTQTPRHKVTEMGQEVTMRCQPILGHNTVFWYRQTMMQGLELLAYFRNRAPLDDSGMPKDRFSAEMPDATLATLKIQPSEPRDSAVYFCAYYGPYNSPLHFGNGTRLTVT.

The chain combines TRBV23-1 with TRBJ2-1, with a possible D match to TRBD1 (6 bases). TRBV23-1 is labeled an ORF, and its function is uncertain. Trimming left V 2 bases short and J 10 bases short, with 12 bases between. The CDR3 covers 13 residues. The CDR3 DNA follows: TGCGCCAGCAGTCAACCCTACAGGGTAGAGCAGTTCTTC. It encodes CASSQPYRVEQFF.

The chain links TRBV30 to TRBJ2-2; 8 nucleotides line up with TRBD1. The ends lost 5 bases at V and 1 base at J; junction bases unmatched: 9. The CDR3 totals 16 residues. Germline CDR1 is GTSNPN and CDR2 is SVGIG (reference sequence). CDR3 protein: CAWEIRTGRNTGELFF. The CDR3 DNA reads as TGTGCCTGGGAGATTCGGACAGGGAGGAACACCGGGGAGCTGTTTTTT.

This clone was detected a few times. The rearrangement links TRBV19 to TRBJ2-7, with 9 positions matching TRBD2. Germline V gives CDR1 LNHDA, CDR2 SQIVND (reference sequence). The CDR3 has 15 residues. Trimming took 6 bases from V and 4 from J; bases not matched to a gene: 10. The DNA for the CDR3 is TGTGCCAGTAGACTTACCGGGACTAGCTGGTACGAGCAGTACTTC. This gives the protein CASRLTGTSWYEQYF.

CDR3 in DNA: TGTGCCAGCAGTGAGCTTTGGAACACCGGGGAGCTGTTTTTT. This encodes CASSELWNTGELFF. The V gene is TRBV6-8, the J gene TRBJ2-2, with unresolved D. Between the trimmed V and J ends, which lost 5 bases and 1 base, there was a span of 8 bases. Germline CDR1 and CDR2: MNHGY and SAAAGT. The CDR3 sequence is 14 residues long.

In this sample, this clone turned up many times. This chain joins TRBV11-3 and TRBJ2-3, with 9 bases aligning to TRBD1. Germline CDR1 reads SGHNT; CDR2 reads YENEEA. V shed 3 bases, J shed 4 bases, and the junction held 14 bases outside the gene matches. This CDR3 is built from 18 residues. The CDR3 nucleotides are TGTGCCAGCAGCTTGGGCATAATCACAGGGGGCTTCGCAGATACGCAGTATTTT. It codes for CASSLGIITGGFADTQYF.

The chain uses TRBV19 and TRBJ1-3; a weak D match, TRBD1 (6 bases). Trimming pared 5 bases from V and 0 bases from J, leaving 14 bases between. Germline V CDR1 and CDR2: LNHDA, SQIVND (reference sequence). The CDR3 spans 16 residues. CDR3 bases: TGTGCCAGTAGTTCGACAGGTTCGATCTCTGGAAACACCATATATTTT. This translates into CASSSTGSISGNTIYF.

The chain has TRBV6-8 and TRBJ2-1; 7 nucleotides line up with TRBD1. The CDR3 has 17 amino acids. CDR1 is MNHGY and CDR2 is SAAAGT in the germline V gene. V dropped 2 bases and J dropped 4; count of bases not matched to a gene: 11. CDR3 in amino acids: CASSYLSSGTAYNEQFF. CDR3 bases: TGTGCCAGCAGTTACCTATCCTCCGGGACAGCTTACAATGAGCAGTTCTTC.

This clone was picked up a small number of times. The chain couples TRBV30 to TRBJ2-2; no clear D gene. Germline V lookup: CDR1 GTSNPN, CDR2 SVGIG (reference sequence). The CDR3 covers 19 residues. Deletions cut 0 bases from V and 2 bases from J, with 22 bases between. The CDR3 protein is CAWSVSVLGRARNTGELFF. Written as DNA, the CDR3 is TGTGCCTGGAGTGTATCTGTTCTGGGTAGGGCTCGCAACACCGGGGAGCTGTTTTTT.